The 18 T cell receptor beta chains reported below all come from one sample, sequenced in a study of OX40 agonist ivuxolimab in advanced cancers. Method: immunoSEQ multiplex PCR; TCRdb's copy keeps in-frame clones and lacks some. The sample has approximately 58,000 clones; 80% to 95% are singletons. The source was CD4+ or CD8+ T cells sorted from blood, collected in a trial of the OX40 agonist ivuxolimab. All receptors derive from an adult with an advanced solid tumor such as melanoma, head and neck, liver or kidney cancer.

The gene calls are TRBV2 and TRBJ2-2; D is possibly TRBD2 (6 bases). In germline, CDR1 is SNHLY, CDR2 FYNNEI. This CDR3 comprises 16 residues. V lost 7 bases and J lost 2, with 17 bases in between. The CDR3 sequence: CASTGGGPINTGELFF. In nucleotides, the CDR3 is TGTGCCAGCACCGGTGGAGGGCCCATAAACACCGGGGAGCTGTTTTTT.

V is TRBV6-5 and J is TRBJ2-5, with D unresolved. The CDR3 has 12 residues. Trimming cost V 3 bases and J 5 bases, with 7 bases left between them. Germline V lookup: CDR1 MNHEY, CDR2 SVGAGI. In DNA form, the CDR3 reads TGTGCCAGCAGTTATCCGGCGGAGACCCAGTACTTC. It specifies CASSYPAETQYF.

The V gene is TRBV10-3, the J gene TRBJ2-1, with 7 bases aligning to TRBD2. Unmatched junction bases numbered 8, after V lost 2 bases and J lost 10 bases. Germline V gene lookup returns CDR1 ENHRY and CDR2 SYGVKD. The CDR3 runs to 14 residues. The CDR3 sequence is CAISEQAGAGEQFF. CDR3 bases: TGTGCCATCAGTGAGCAGGCGGGAGCCGGCGAGCAGTTCTTC.

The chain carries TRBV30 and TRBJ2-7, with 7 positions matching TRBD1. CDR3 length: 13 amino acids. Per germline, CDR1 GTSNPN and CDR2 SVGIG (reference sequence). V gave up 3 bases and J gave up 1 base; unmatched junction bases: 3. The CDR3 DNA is TGTGCCTGGAGGCGGACAGGTTCCTACGAGCAGTACTTC. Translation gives CAWRRTGSYEQYF.

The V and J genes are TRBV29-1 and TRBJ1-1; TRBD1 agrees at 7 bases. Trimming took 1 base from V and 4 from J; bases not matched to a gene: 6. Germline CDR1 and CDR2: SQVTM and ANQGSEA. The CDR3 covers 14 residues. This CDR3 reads CSVEGCRGTTEAFF. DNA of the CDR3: TGCAGCGTTGAAGGATGCAGGGGGACCACTGAAGCTTTCTTT.

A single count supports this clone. CDR3 in DNA: TGTGCCTGGAGTCGCGGACAGGGCTCGGGCGAGCAGTACTTC. Encoded protein: CAWSRGQGSGEQYF. V and J are TRBV30 and TRBJ2-7; 8 positions match TRBD1. The trim removed 2 bases at V and 6 bases at J, leaving 9 bases unmatched. Germline V gene sequence: CDR1 GTSNPN, CDR2 SVGIG (reference sequence). The CDR3 runs 14 residues. Full variable domain (outside the CDR3, taken from reference TRBV30 and TRBJ2-7): SQTIHQWPATLVQPVGSPLSLECTVEGTSNPNLYWYRQAAGRGLQLLFYSVGIGQISSEVPQNLSASRPQDRQFILSSKKLLLSDSGFYLCAWSRGQGSGEQYFGPGTRLTVT.

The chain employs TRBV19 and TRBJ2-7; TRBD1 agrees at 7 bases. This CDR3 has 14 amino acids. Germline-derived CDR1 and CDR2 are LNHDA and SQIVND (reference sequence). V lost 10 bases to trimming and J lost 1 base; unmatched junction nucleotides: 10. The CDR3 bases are TGTGCCACCACCTCCGGGACAGCATCCTACGAGCAGTACTTC. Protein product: CATTSGTASYEQYF.

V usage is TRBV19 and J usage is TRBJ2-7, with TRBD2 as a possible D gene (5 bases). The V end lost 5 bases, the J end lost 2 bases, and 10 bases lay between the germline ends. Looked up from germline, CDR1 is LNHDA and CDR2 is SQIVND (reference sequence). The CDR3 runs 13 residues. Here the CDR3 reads CASSLGETYEQYF. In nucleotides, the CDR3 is TGTGCCAGTAGTCTTGGGGAGACCTACGAGCAGTACTTC. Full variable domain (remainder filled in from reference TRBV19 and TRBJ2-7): DGGITQSPKYLFRKEGQNVTLSCEQNLNHDAMYWYRQDPGQGLRLIYYSQIVNDFQKGDIAEGYSVSREKKESFPLTVTSAQKNPTAFYLCASSLGETYEQYFGPGTRLTVT.

The CDR3 bases are TGTGCCAGCAGTGGGAGAACAGGCCCCTATGGCTACACCTTC. The encoded protein is CASSGRTGPYGYTF. The chain employs TRBV2 and TRBJ1-2; maybe TRBD1 (5 bases). V lost 4 bases and J lost 4, with 13 bases in between. The CDR3 sequence is 14 residues long. Germline lookup yields CDR1 SNHLY and CDR2 FYNNEI. The full variable domain, rest sourced from reference TRBV2 and TRBJ1-2, is EPEVTQTPSHQVTQMGQEVILRCVPISNHLYFYWYRQILGQKVEFLVSFYNNEISEKSEIFDDQFSVERPDGSNFTLKIRSTKLEDSAMYFCASSGRTGPYGYTFGSGTRLTVV.

The CDR3 bases are TGTGCCAGCAGCTTAGGAAGGTCGGGCCGGGGCACCGGGGAGCTGTTTTTT. It specifies CASSLGRSGRGTGELFF. The rearrangement links TRBV7-9 to TRBJ2-2; perhaps TRBD2 as D (5 bases). Trimming cost V 1 base and J 4 bases, with 16 bases left between them. This CDR3 comprises 17 residues. CDR1 is SEHNR, CDR2 FQNEAQ, per germline (reference sequence).

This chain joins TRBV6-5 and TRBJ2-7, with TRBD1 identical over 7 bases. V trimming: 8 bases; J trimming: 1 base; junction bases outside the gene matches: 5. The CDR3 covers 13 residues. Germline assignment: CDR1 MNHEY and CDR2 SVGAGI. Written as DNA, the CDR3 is TGTGCCAGCTCTTCGACAGGGTCCTACGAGCAGTACTTC. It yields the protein CASSSTGSYEQYF.

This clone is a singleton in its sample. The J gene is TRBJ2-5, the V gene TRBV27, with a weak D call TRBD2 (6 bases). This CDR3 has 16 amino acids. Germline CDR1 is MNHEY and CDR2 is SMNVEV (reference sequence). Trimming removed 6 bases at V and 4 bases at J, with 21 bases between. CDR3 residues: CASRPMGGGSGETQYF. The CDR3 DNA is TGTGCCAGCAGACCCATGGGGGGAGGCTCGGGAGAGACCCAGTACTTC.

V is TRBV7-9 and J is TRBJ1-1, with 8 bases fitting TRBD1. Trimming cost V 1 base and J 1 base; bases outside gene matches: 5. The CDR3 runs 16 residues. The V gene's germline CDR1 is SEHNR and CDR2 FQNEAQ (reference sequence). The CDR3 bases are TGTGCCAGCAGCTTAGTATTCGGGACAGGGAACACTGAAGCTTTCTTT. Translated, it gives CASSLVFGTGNTEAFF.

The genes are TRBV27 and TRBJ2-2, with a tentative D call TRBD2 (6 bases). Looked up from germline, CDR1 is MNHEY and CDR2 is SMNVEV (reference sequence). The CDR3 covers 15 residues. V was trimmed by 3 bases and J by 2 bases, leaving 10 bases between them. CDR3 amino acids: CASSLAGLNTGELFF. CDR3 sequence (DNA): TGTGCCAGCAGTTTGGCGGGACTTAACACCGGGGAGCTGTTTTTT.

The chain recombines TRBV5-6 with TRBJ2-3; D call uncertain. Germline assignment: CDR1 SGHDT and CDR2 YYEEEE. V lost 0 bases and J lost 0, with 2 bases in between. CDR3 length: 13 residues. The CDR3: CASSLGSTDTQYF. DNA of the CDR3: TGTGCCAGCAGCTTGGGTAGCACAGATACGCAGTATTTT.

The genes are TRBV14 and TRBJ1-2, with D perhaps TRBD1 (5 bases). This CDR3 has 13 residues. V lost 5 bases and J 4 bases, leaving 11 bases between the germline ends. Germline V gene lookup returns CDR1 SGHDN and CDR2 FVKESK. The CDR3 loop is CASSSQGGYGYTF. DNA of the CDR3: TGTGCCAGCAGCTCTCAGGGCGGCTATGGCTACACCTTC.

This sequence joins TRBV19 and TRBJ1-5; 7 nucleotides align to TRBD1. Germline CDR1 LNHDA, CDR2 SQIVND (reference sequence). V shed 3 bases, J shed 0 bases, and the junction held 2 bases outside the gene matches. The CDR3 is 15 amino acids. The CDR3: CASSMGQISNQPQHF. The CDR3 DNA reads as TGTGCCAGTAGTATGGGACAGATTAGCAATCAGCCCCAGCATTTT. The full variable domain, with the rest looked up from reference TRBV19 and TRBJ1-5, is DGGITQSPKYLFRKEGQNVTLSCEQNLNHDAMYWYRQDPGQGLRLIYYSQIVNDFQKGDIAEGYSVSREKKESFPLTVTSAQKNPTAFYLCASSMGQISNQPQHFGDGTRLSIL.

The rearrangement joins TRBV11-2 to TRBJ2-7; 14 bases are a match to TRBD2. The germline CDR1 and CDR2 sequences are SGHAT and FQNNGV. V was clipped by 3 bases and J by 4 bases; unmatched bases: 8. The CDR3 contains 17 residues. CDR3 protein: CASSLGLAGDPSYEQYF. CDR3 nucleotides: TGTGCCAGCAGCTTGGGACTAGCGGGAGATCCTTCATACGAGCAGTACTTC.